The source of this T cell receptor beta chain is a study of monozygotic twins with inflammatory bowel disease. Reprocessing the 5' RACE reads, TCRdb reports a single entry for every CDR3 protein and omits DNA. Its listing shows 200,000 to 250,000 distinct CDR3 sequences. From germline, CDR1 is MNHEY and CDR2 SVGAGI. This CDR3 region has 15 residues. The rearrangement uses TRBV6-5 and TRBJ2-2. The receptor's source is a human donor with ulcerative colitis or Crohn's disease, or a healthy co-twin of an affected twin (not recorded which). The specimen sequenced was blood. The CDR3 region is CASSYLPANTGELFF.